Sequencing of this TCR beta chain was carried out in a study of CD8 T cells in ankylosing spondylitis (TCRdb year 2017). About the study as a whole: To find TCR variants linked to disease, the study profiled T cell receptor beta repertoires in ankylosing spondylitis patients and healthy donors. Samples of peripheral blood were taken, and for ankylosing spondylitis patients, synovial fluid was collected as well. The full study cohort was made up of 20 to 25 ankylosing spondylitis patients and over 90 healthy donors. Study-wide conclusions, independent of this receptor: The disease-linked clones had a CD8+ phenotype and were found at relatively low frequencies in peripheral blood. Some TCR beta motif variants had previously been reported in synovial fluid and blood of reactive arthritis patients, which suggested common disease-initiation mechanisms. Significant enrichment of the disease-linked clones was reported in matched synovial fluid samples from ankylosing spondylitis patients. Blood from ankylosing spondylitis patients appeared to be characterized by a TCR beta motif made up of under ten highly homologous amino acid variants.

CDR3 length: 16 amino acids, cysteine to phenylalanine. Only CDR3 DNA remains: 48 bases, in frame from the first base. CDR1 and CDR2 (MGHRA, YSYEKL) derive from the germline V gene. V and J lose 1 base and 0 bases, and a span of 12 bases separates them. The sequencer listed for this sample is Illumina HiSeq 2500. Quantitative 5'-RACE with molecular barcodes was the method used to prepare the TCR beta libraries. The source study handled its data this way. Disease-linked TCR variants were identified with a new computational method built on a probabilistic model of VDJ rearrangement. TCRdb reanalyzed the raw reads on its own, using fastp at Q25 for trimming and MiXCR for clone calling, and kept in-frame beta chains. Records with the same CDR3 protein are collapsed into one entry carrying the most frequent genes and DNA. The V and J calls, along with clone size, are taken from TCRdb and not from the paper's own processing. Counted in this sample were 650,000 to 800,000 distinct CDR3 sequences; under 20% of them appeared once. Of the sample, approximately 18% falls within the top ten clones.

This clonotype showed up just a few times. Its target antigen remains unknown. It has no much larger one-base neighbor in the sample; base qualities were not kept. The chain is made from TRBV4-1 and TRBJ1-1, and the D gene may be TRBD1, 5 bases matching. The source is a male donor with ankylosing spondylitis. Sequencing was performed on blood, either unsorted or a sorted T cell fraction (not recorded which). The DNA sequence reads TGCGCCAGCAGCCAAGTGGGGCAAAACTTGAACACTGAAGCTTTCTTT. This sequence encodes CASSQVGQNLNTEAFF.